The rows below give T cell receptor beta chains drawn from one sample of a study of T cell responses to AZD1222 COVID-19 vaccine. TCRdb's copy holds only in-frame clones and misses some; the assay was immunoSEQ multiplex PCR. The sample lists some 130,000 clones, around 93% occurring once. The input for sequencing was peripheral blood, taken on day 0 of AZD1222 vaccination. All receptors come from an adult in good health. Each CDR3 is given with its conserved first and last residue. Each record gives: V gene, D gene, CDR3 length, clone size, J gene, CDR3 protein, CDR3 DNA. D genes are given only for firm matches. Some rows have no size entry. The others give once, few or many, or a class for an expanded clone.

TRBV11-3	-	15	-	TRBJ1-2	CASSEGTPTRYGYTF	TGTGCCAGCAGCGAGGGGACACCTACCCGCTATGGCTACACCTTC
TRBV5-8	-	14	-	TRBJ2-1	CASSLSGTYNEQFF	TGTGCCAGCAGCTTGTCTGGGACCTACAATGAGCAGTTCTTC
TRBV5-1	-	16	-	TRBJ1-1	CASSSLGWQVNTEAFF	TGCGCCAGCAGCTCCCTGGGGTGGCAGGTGAACACTGAAGCTTTCTTT
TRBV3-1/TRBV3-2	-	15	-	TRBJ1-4	CASSQAGTRNEKLFF	TGTGCCAGCAGCCAAGCCGGGACAAGGAATGAAAAACTGTTTTTT
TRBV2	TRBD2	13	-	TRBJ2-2	CASSEERDGELFF	TGTGCCAGCAGTGAAGAGCGGGACGGGGAGCTGTTTTTT
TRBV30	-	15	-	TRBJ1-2	CATESRAKRGYGYTF	TGTGCCACTGAGAGCAGGGCCAAGAGAGGATATGGCTACACCTTC
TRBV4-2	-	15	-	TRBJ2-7	CASSHDRLGPYEQYF	TGTGCCAGCAGCCATGACCGCCTCGGGCCTTACGAGCAGTACTTC
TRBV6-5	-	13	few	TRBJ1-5	CASSPTRDQPQHF	TGTGCCAGCAGTCCCACACGAGATCAGCCCCAGCATTTT
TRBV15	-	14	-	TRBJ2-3	CATSRDPGTDTQYF	TGTGCCACCAGCAGAGATCCCGGGACAGATACGCAGTATTTT
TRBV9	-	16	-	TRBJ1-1	CASSVEPGPHNTEAFF	TGTGCCAGCAGCGTGGAACCGGGTCCTCATAACACTGAAGCTTTCTTT
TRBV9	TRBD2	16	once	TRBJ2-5	CASSVSPGGAGETQYF	TGTGCCAGCAGCGTATCCCCCGGGGGGGCCGGAGAGACCCAGTACTTC
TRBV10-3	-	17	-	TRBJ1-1	CAISDHGDTFMNTEAFF	TGTGCCATCAGTGATCACGGTGACACCTTCATGAACACTGAAGCTTTCTTT
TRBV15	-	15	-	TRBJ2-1	CATSRDLTVYNEQFF	TGTGCCACCAGCAGAGATCTTACAGTCTACAATGAGCAGTTCTTC
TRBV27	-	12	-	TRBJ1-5	CASSRLNQPQHF	TGTGCCAGCAGTAGACTGAATCAGCCCCAGCATTTT
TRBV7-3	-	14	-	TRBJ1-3	CASSPLGVVNTIYF	TGTGCCAGCAGCCCCCTTGGGGTTGTGAACACCATATATTTT
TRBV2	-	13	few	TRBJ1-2	CASSRDIRYGYTF	TGTGCCAGCAGCCGGGACATTCGATATGGCTACACCTTC
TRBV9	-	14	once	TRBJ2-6	CASASSPGANVLTF	TGTGCCAGCGCCAGCTCCCCTGGGGCCAACGTCCTGACTTTC
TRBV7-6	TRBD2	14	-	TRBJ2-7	CASSTFSGRHEQYF	TGTGCCAGCAGTACCTTTAGCGGGAGGCACGAGCAGTACTTC
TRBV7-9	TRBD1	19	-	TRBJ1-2	CASSFLGGQGQIPNYGYTF	TGTGCCAGCAGCTTCCTTGGTGGACAGGGCCAAATACCTAACTATGGCTACACCTTC
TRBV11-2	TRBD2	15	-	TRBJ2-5	CASSPGLANGETQYF	TGTGCCAGCAGCCCGGGACTAGCAAACGGGGAGACCCAGTACTTC
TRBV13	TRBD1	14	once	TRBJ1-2	CASSTRDRVNGYTF	TGTGCCAGCAGCACCCGGGACAGGGTGAATGGCTACACCTTC
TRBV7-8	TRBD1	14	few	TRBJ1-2	CASSRRDRAYGYTF	TGTGCCAGCAGCCGCCGGGACAGAGCCTATGGCTACACCTTC
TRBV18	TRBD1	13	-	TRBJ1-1	CASLQGLNTEAFF	TGTGCCAGCTTACAGGGGTTGAACACTGAAGCTTTCTTT
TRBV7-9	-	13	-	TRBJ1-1	CASSAKMNTEAFF	TGTGCCAGCAGCGCTAAGATGAACACTGAAGCTTTCTTT
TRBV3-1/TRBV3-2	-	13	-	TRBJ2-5	CASRPTGGETQYF	TGTGCCAGCAGACCGACAGGAGGGGAGACCCAGTACTTC
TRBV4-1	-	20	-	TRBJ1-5	CASSQQFGEGQRSRRQPQHF	TGCGCCAGCAGCCAGCAATTCGGGGAGGGGCAACGCTCCCGGAGGCAGCCCCAGCATTTT
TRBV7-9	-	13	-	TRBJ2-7	CASSFGGGREQYF	TGTGCCAGCAGCTTCGGTGGGGGGCGAGAGCAGTACTTC
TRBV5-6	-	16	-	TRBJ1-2	CASSSLDHSPVYGYTF	TGTGCCAGCAGCTCCCTGGACCACAGTCCGGTCTATGGCTACACCTTC
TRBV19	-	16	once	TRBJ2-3	CASSIDRVGDTDTQYF	TGTGCCAGTAGTATAGATCGCGTAGGGGACACAGATACGCAGTATTTT
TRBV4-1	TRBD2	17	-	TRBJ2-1	CASSQDPIAGGYNEQFF	TGCGCCAGCAGCCAAGACCCCATAGCGGGGGGCTACAATGAGCAGTTCTTC
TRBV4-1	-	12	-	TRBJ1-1	CASSPGRAEAFF	TGCGCCAGCAGCCCAGGACGGGCTGAAGCTTTCTTT
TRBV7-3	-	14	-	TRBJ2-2	CASSLMVGPGELFF	TGTGCCAGCAGCTTAATGGTGGGGCCCGGGGAGCTGTTTTTT
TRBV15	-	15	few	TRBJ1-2	CATSRDLGANYGYTF	TGTGCCACCAGCAGAGATTTGGGGGCTAACTATGGCTACACCTTC
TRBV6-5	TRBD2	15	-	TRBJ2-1	CASSLRGGTSDEQFF	TGTGCCAGCAGCCTCCGGGGTGGGACTAGCGATGAGCAGTTCTTC
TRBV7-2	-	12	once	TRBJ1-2	CASSLDGWGYTF	TGTGCCAGCAGCTTAGACGGTTGGGGCTACACCTTC
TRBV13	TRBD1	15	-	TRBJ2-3	CASSTRDRVEDTQYF	TGTGCCAGCAGCACCCGGGACAGGGTTGAAGATACGCAGTATTTT
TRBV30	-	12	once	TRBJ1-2	CAGIGVFYGYTF	TGTGCCGGGATCGGCGTTTTTTATGGCTACACCTTC
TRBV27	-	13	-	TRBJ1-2	CASRPWGARGYTF	TGTGCCAGCAGGCCATGGGGGGCGCGGGGCTACACCTTC
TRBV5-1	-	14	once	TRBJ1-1	CASSATTGNTEAFF	TGCGCCAGCAGCGCTACAACTGGGAACACTGAAGCTTTCTTT
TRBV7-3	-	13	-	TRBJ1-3	CASTGDSGNTIYF	TGTGCCAGCACGGGGGACTCTGGAAACACCATATATTTT
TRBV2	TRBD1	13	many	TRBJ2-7	CASNVPGGHEQYF	TGTGCCAGCAATGTTCCAGGGGGCCACGAGCAGTACTTC
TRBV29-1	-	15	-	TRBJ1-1	CSVSLGGQQNTEAFF	TGCAGCGTTAGTTTGGGGGGACAACAGAACACTGAAGCTTTCTTT
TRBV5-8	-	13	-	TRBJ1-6	CASSSRYNSPLHF	TGTGCCAGCAGCTCCAGGTATAATTCACCCCTCCACTTT
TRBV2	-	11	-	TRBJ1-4	CASSSPEKLFF	TGTGCCAGCAGTAGCCCTGAAAAACTGTTTTTT